These T cell receptor beta chains were read from a single sample in a study of T cell changes during pregnancy in multiple sclerosis. The repertoire was sequenced with immunoSEQ multiplex PCR; TCRdb's copy has only in-frame clones and lacks some. The sample consists of about 76,000 clones, roughly 90% of them appearing once. The sample in question was peripheral blood, obtained after pregnancy. The receptor source for this set is a female donor in good health, enrolled as a control in a pregnancy study. The CDR3 runs from the conserved cysteine through the conserved F or W. A D gene is named only where the DNA matches it firmly. Rows give clone size only sometimes, using once, few, many, or a class for an expanded clone.

d_gene	v_gene	abundance	j_gene	CDR3aa	CDR3nt
NA	TRBV7-2	NA	TRBJ1-2	CASSFSAVDYGYTF	TGTGCCAGCAGCTTCTCCGCGGTAGACTATGGCTACACCTTC
NA	TRBV2	once	TRBJ2-7	CATEETYEQYF	TGTGCCACAGAGGAAACCTACGAGCAGTACTTC
NA	TRBV27	NA	TRBJ1-2	CASSLGQTYGYTF	TGTGCCAGCAGTTTAGGGCAGACCTATGGCTACACCTTC
TRBD2	TRBV7-8	NA	TRBJ2-1	CASSLVSSGRNNEQFF	TGTGCCAGCAGCTTAGTTTCTAGCGGGAGAAACAATGAGCAGTTCTTC
NA	TRBV15	NA	TRBJ2-1	CATGDFPGEPSSYNEQFF	TGTGCCACCGGGGACTTTCCGGGGGAGCCGAGCTCCTACAATGAGCAGTTCTTC
TRBD1	TRBV19	once	TRBJ2-1	CASTPGQTYNEQFF	TGTGCCAGTACCCCGGGACAGACCTACAATGAGCAGTTCTTC
NA	TRBV10-1	NA	TRBJ1-2	CASSGDLNYGYTF	TGCGCCAGCTCGGGGGACCTGAACTATGGCTACACCTTC
NA	TRBV28	NA	TRBJ2-7	CASSYQGRIVEQYF	TGTGCCAGCAGTTACCAGGGTAGGATAGTCGAGCAGTACTTC
TRBD1	TRBV5-4	NA	TRBJ2-3	CASSLDRGNTQYF	TGTGCCAGCAGCTTGGACAGGGGGAATACGCAGTATTTT
TRBD1	TRBV28	NA	TRBJ1-2	CASSLPGQGANGYTF	TGTGCCAGCAGTTTGCCCGGACAGGGGGCAAATGGCTACACCTTC
NA	TRBV5-1	NA	TRBJ1-5	CASSLGPFSGSNQPQHF	TGCGCCAGCAGCTTGGGTCCGTTTTCCGGTAGCAATCAGCCCCAGCATTTT
TRBD1	TRBV30	NA	TRBJ1-6	CAWNRQGYNSPLHF	TGTGCCTGGAACAGACAGGGCTATAATTCACCCCTCCACTTT
NA	TRBV15	once	TRBJ1-4	CATSMVRTNEKLFF	TGTGCCACCAGCATGGTCAGAACTAATGAAAAACTGTTTTTT
TRBD1	TRBV9	few	TRBJ2-7	CASSIGTGYEQYF	TGTGCCAGCAGCATTGGGACAGGCTACGAGCAGTACTTC
TRBD1	TRBV5-4	NA	TRBJ1-2	CASSSPTGNYGYTF	TGTGCCAGCAGCTCCCCGACAGGGAACTATGGCTACACCTTC
NA	TRBV5-1	NA	TRBJ2-1	CASSDSGNEQFF	TGCGCCAGCAGCGATAGCGGCAATGAGCAGTTCTTC
NA	TRBV2	NA	TRBJ2-7	CASSGWRRSYEQYF	TGTGCCAGCAGTGGCTGGAGGAGATCCTACGAGCAGTACTTC
NA	TRBV7-3	once	TRBJ1-1	CASSPDTGDTEAFF	TGTGCCAGCAGCCCGGACACGGGGGACACTGAAGCTTTCTTT
TRBD1	TRBV6-1	NA	TRBJ1-5	CASSESLGQGGSNQPQHF	TGTGCCAGCAGTGAAAGTCTAGGACAGGGAGGCTCTAATCAGCCCCAGCATTTT
NA	TRBV7-9	NA	TRBJ1-2	CASSLDGFGYTF	TGTGCCAGCAGCTTAGACGGGTTCGGCTACACCTTC
TRBD1	TRBV28	NA	TRBJ1-2	CASTPKGTGVGYTF	TGTGCCAGCACTCCAAAGGGGACAGGGGTGGGCTACACCTTC
TRBD2	TRBV5-1	NA	TRBJ2-1	CASSSTSGGYNEQFF	TGCGCCAGCAGCTCGACTAGCGGGGGGTACAATGAGCAGTTCTTC
NA	TRBV29-1	NA	TRBJ1-1	CSVGADATFF	TGCAGCGTGGGGGCTGATGCTACTTTCTTT
TRBD2	TRBV5-4	NA	TRBJ2-5	CASSRTSGGKKETQYF	TGTGCCAGCAGCAGGACTAGCGGGGGGAAAAAAGAGACCCAGTACTTC
TRBD1	TRBV30	NA	TRBJ2-1	CAWTSGTGFDEQFF	TGTGCCTGGACCTCCGGGACAGGGTTCGATGAGCAGTTCTTC
NA	TRBV7-9	NA	TRBJ2-4	CASSLVEFVGLAKNIQYF	TGTGCCAGCAGCTTGGTGGAGTTCGTCGGACTAGCCAAAAACATTCAGTACTTC
NA	TRBV5-1	NA	TRBJ1-1	CASSLVPRANTEAFF	TGCGCCAGCAGCTTGGTCCCTCGAGCGAACACTGAAGCTTTCTTT
TRBD1	TRBV7-9	NA	TRBJ1-4	CASSSDRVGEKLFF	TGTGCCAGCAGCTCGGACAGGGTGGGCGAAAAACTGTTTTTT
NA	TRBV25-1	NA	TRBJ2-5	CASSEWSERQTQYF	TGTGCCAGCAGTGAATGGAGCGAACGGCAGACCCAGTACTTC
TRBD1	TRBV4-3	NA	TRBJ1-1	CASSQDLRQGDTEAFF	TGCGCCAGCAGCCAAGATCTCCGACAGGGGGACACTGAAGCTTTCTTT
NA	TRBV7-9	NA	TRBJ1-2	CASSSRDMAGYTF	TGTGCCAGCAGCTCCCGGGACATGGCTGGCTACACCTTC
TRBD2	TRBV27	NA	TRBJ2-3	CASSTPSLAGQRRVGDTQYF	TGTGCCAGCAGTACGCCCTCACTAGCGGGACAACGTAGAGTGGGAGATACGCAGTATTTT
TRBD1	TRBV7-9	NA	TRBJ1-4	CASSRGQGAEKLFF	TGTGCCAGCAGTCGGGGACAGGGGGCTGAAAAACTGTTTTTT
NA	TRBV27	NA	TRBJ1-2	CASSSRQTGGYTF	TGTGCCAGCAGTTCCCGACAGACGGGTGGCTACACCTTC
NA	TRBV4-3	NA	TRBJ2-7	CASSQESRDFSYEQYF	TGCGCCAGCAGCCAAGAATCACGAGATTTCTCCTACGAGCAGTACTTC
TRBD1	TRBV19	NA	TRBJ2-5	CASSGGQGNKIQETQYF	TGTGCCAGTAGTGGGGGACAGGGTAATAAGATTCAAGAGACCCAGTACTTC
NA	TRBV21-1	NA	TRBJ2-2	CASRIGGGGLLREDTGELFF	TGTGCCAGCAGGATCGGAGGGGGGGGTTTATTGCGGGAAGACACCGGGGAGCTGTTTTTT
NA	TRBV10-2	NA	TRBJ1-1	CASSEVRGTEAFF	TGCGCCAGCAGTGAGGTCAGGGGCACTGAAGCTTTCTTT
NA	TRBV28	once	TRBJ1-1	CASNTQGRVTEAFF	TGTGCCAGCAATACTCAGGGGAGGGTCACTGAAGCTTTCTTT
TRBD2	TRBV11-1	NA	TRBJ2-1	CASSWTSDHNEQFF	TGTGCCAGCAGCTGGACTAGCGATCACAATGAGCAGTTCTTC
NA	TRBV11-2	NA	TRBJ1-1	CASSLDTTVNTEAFF	TGTGCCAGCAGCTTAGATACCACGGTGAACACTGAAGCTTTCTTT
TRBD2	TRBV7-2	NA	TRBJ2-7	CASSGLGGYEQYF	TGTGCCAGCAGCGGCCTCGGGGGGTACGAGCAGTACTTC
NA	TRBV6-4	NA	TRBJ2-1	CASRGLSNEQFF	TGTGCCAGCAGAGGACTCTCCAATGAGCAGTTCTTC
TRBD2	TRBV7-2	NA	TRBJ2-7	CASSKTSGSYEQYF	TGTGCCAGCAGCAAAACTAGCGGAAGCTACGAGCAGTACTTC
TRBD2	TRBV5-1	NA	TRBJ2-7	CASSSLAGATYEQYF	TGCGCCAGCAGTTCTCTAGCGGGGGCCACCTACGAGCAGTACTTC
TRBD2	TRBV2	NA	TRBJ2-5	CASISGVETQYF	TGTGCCAGCATTAGCGGGGTTGAGACCCAGTACTTC
NA	TRBV5-1	NA	TRBJ2-1	CASSLGPGLSYNEQFF	TGCGCCAGCAGCTTGGGTCCAGGCCTCTCCTACAATGAGCAGTTCTTC
NA	TRBV5-4	NA	TRBJ1-1	CASSLAEGRGTEAFF	TGTGCCAGCAGCTTGGCGGAGGGGAGAGGCACTGAAGCTTTCTTT
TRBD2	TRBV5-4	NA	TRBJ2-1	CASSLGLAGENEQFF	TGTGCCAGCAGCTTGGGCCTAGCGGGAGAAAATGAGCAGTTCTTC